The sequence of this T cell receptor (beta chain) was determined in a study of graft-versus-host responses after intestinal transplantation. Overall study findings and caveats: Allografts carried high graft-versus-host to host-versus-graft clonal ratios in patients having graft-donor T cell macrochimerism. Levels of circulating GvH clones at their peak were associated with early post-transplant HvG declines.

Graft specimens yielded both intraepithelial and lamina propria lymphocytes. Data came from immunoSEQ multiplex PCR; TCRdb stores just in-frame clones and leaves some out. The sample yields about 4,400 clones, approximately 70% seen once. From germline, CDR1 is SSHAT and CDR2 FNYEAQ (reference sequence). The CDR3 runs 13 residues. This clone has a single count. Its antigen is as yet unknown. At one boundary the junction diverges from the germline segment, which might be a read error. Sample: ileum tissue, taken 17 days after transplant. The chain joins TRBV7-7 to TRBJ1-1; 9 positions match TRBD1. The TCR sequence derives from a human patient who received an intestinal transplant, so some T cells may come from the graft donor. Here the CDR3 DNA reads TGTGCTAGCAGCTGGGACAGGGACACTGAAGCTTTCTTT. It encodes CASSWDRDTEAFF.